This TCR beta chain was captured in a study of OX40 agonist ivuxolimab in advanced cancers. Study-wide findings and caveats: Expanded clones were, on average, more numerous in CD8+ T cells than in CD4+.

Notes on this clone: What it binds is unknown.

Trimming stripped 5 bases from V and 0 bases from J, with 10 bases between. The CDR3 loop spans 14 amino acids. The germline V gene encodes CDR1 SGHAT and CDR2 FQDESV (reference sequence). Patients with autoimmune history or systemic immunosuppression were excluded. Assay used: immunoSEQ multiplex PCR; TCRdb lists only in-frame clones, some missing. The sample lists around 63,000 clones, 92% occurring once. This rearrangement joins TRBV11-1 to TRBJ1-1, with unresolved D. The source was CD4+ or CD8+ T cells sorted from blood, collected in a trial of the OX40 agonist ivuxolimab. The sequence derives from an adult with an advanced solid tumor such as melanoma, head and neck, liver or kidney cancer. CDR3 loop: CASSGYGLNTEAFF. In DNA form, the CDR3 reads TGTGCCAGCAGCGGATACGGACTGAACACTGAAGCTTTCTTT.